This TCR beta chain appears in the sequencing data of a study of immune characterization of retroperitoneal liposarcoma. Via MiXCR, TCRdb re-called the PCR reads, giving one row per CDR3 protein. The table records 9,500 or so distinct CDR3 sequences, about 29% of them present only once. This CDR3 is built from 16 residues. The germline gives CDR1 SGHVS, CDR2 FNYEAQ. The V and J ends lost 2 bases and 0 bases respectively, with 8 bases between them. The origin of this receptor is a male donor with retroperitoneal liposarcoma. The rearrangement uses TRBV7-6 and TRBJ2-6; D is uncertain. Sequencing input: tumor tissue. CDR3 region: CASSLSASSGANVLTF. CDR3 nucleotides: TGTGCCAGCAGCTTATCAGCCTCCTCTGGGGCCAACGTCCTGACTTTC. Using reference TRBV7-6 and TRBJ2-6 for the parts outside the CDR3, the full variable domain is GAGVSQSPRYKVTKRGQDVALRCDPISGHVSLYWYRQALGQGPEFLTYFNYEAQQDKSGLPNDRFSAERPEGSISTLTIQRTEQRDSAMYRCASSLSASSGANVLTFGAGSRLTVL.